This T cell receptor beta chain was documented in a study of Graves' ophthalmopathy and Graves' hyperthyroidism. In the study overall: Untreated patients at initial diagnosis provided peripheral blood.

The sequenced template was RNA, covering the TCR beta CDR3 region. HTBI primers primed a first-round RT-PCR, and a second-round multiplex PCR followed. TCRdb re-analysed the multiplex PCR reads in MiXCR, keeping a single row per CDR3 protein. This sample yields approximately 45,000 distinct CDR3 sequences, of which around 45% are seen a single time; 20% to 25% belongs to the top ten. This clonotype came up many times. Ophthalmopathy-affected donors exhibited moderate-to-severe activity, CAS ≥3, NOSPECS ≥4, and duration under 3 months. Among the exclusions were patients with other autoimmune diseases, uncontrolled infections, pregnancy or lactation. Each diagnosis was determined on the basis of clinical symptoms, serum thyroxine, TRAb, thyroid ultrasound and orbital computed tomography. The CDR3 has 14 residues. The V gene's germline CDR1 is DFQATT and CDR2 SNEGSKA (reference sequence). The V gene lost 6 bases and the J gene lost 2 bases, with 15 bases spanning the gap.

V is TRBV20-1 and J is TRBJ2-3; no clear D gene. This receptor was obtained from an adult man with Graves' ophthalmopathy. The sequencing sample was made of peripheral blood. The CDR3 loop reads CSAGPPQNTDTQYF. DNA for the CDR3: TGCAGTGCAGGGCCTCCGCAAAACACAGATACGCAGTATTTT.